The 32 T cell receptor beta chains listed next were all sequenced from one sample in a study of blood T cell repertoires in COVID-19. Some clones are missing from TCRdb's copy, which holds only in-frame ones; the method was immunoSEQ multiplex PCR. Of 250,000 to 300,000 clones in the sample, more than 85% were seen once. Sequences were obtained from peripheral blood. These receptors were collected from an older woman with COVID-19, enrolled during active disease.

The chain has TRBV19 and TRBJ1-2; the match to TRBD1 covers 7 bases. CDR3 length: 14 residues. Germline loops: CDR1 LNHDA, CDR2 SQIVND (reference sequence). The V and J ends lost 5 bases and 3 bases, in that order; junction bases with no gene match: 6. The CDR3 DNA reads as TGTGCCAGTAGTCCGAGACAGGGACACTATGGCTACACCTTC. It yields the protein CASSPRQGHYGYTF.

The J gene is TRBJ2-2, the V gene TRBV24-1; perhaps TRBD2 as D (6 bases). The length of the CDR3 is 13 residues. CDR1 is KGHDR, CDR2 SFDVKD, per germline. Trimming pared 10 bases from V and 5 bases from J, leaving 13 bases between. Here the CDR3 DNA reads TGTGCCACTGCGGGACGTTTAACCGGGGAGCTGTTTTTT. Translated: CATAGRLTGELFF.

The CDR3, as DNA: TGTGCCAGCAGCCCTAGACAGGGAAAGGACTACGAGCAGTACTTC. This gives the protein CASSPRQGKDYEQYF. The chain has TRBV4-2 and TRBJ2-7; 7 bases are shared with TRBD1. Germline V lookup: CDR1 LGHNA, CDR2 YNFKEQ. V lost 4 bases to trimming and J lost 3 bases; unmatched junction nucleotides: 9. The CDR3 runs to 15 residues.

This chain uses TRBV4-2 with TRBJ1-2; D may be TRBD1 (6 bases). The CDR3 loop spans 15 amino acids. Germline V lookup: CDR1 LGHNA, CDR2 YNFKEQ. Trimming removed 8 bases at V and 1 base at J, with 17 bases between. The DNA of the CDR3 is TGTGCCAGCGTGCGAGAGCAGGACAGTAACTATGGCTACACCTTC. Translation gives CASVREQDSNYGYTF.

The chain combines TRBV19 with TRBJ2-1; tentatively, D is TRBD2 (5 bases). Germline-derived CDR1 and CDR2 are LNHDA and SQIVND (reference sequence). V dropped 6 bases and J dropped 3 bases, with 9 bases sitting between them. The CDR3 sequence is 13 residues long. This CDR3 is CASRGGYYNEQFF. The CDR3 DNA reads TGTGCCAGTAGGGGCGGGTACTACAATGAGCAGTTCTTC.

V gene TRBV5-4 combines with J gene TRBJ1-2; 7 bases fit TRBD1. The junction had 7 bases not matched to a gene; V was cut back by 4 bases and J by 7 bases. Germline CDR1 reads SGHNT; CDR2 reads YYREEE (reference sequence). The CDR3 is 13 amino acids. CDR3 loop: CASSKGQNTGYTF. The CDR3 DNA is TGTGCCAGCAGCAAGGGACAGAATACTGGCTACACCTTC.

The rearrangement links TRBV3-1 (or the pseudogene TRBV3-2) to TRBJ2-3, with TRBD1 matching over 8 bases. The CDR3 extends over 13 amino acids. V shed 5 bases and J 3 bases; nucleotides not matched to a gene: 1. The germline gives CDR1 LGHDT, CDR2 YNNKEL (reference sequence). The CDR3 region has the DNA TGTGCCAGCAGCGGGACAGGAACAGATACGCAGTATTTT. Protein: CASSGTGTDTQYF.

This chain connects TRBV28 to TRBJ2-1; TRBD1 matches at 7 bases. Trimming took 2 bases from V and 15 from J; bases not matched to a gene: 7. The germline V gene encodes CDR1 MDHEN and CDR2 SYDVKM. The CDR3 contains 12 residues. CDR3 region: CASSLRTGASFF. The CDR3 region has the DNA TGTGCCAGCAGTTTACGAACAGGGGCTTCGTTCTTC.

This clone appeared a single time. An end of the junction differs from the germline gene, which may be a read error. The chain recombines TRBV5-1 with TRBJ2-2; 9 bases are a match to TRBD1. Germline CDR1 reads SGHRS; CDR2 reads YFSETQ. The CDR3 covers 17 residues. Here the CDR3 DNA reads TGCACCAGCAGCTTGGCCTCGACAGGGGGGTACACCGGGGAGCTGTTTTTT. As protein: CTSSLASTGGYTGELFF.

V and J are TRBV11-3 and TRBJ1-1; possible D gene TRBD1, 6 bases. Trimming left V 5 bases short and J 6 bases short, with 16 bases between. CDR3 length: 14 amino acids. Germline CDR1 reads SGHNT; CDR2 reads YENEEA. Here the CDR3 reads CASSLQQGSPEAFF. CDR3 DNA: TGTGCCAGCAGCCTTCAACAGGGTTCGCCTGAAGCTTTCTTT.

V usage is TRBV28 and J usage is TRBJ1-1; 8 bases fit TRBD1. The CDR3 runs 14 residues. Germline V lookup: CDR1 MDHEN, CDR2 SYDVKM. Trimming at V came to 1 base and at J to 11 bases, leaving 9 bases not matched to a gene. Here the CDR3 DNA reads TGTGCCAGCAGTTTATTTGTCGGGACAGGCTTGGCTTTCTTT. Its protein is CASSLFVGTGLAFF.

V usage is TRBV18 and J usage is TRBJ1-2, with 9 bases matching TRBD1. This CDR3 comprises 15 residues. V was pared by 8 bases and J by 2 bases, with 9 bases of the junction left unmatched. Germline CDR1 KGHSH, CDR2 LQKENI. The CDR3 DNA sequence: TGTGCCAGCACAGAGGGACAGGGAGAGAACTATGGCTACACCTTC. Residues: CASTEGQGENYGYTF.

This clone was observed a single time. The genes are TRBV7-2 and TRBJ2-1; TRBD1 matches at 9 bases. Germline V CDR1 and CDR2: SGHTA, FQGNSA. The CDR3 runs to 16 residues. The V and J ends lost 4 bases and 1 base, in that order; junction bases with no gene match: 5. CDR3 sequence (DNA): TGTGCCAGCAGCTCCTCAGACAGGGGGTCCTACAATGAGCAGTTCTTC. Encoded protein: CASSSSDRGSYNEQFF.

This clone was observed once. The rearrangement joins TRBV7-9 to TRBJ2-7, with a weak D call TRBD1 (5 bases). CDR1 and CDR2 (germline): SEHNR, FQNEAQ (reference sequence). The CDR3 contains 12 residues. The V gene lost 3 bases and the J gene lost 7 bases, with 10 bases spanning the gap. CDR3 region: CASSLGQLEQYF. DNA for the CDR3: TGTGCCAGCAGCTTGGGGCAGTTGGAGCAGTACTTC.

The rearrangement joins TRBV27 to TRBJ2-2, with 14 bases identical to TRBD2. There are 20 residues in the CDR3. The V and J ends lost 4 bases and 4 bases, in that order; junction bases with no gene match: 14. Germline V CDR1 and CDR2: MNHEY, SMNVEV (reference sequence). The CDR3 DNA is TGTGCCAGCAGTTCCCGACTAGCGGGAGGGCCGGGTCGTTTCACCGGGGAGCTGTTTTTT. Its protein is CASSSRLAGGPGRFTGELFF.

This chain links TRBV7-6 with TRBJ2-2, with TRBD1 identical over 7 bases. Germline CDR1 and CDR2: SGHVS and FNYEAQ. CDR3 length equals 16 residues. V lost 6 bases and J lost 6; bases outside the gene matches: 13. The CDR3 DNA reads TGTGCCAGCAGACCGACAGGGATGGGGATGGCCGGGGAGCTGTTTTTT. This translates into CASRPTGMGMAGELFF.

The CDR3 loop is CASSLAGRGRYNEQFF. Written as DNA, the CDR3 is TGCGCCAGCAGCTTGGCGGGTCGCGGGCGTTACAATGAGCAGTTCTTC. The chain joins TRBV5-1 to TRBJ2-1; possibly TRBD2 for D (5 bases). The V gene's germline CDR1 is SGHRS and CDR2 YFSETQ. This CDR3 comprises 16 residues. Trimming shortened V by 0 bases and J by 4 bases, and 14 bases separated the two germline ends.

CDR3 amino acids: CATSRQFTGETNEKLFF. The DNA of the CDR3 is TGTGCCACCAGCAGACAATTTACCGGAGAAACTAATGAAAAACTGTTTTTT. V is TRBV15 and J is TRBJ1-4; D call uncertain. The germline V gene has CDR1 LNHNV and CDR2 YYDKDF (reference sequence). CDR3 size: 17 residues. V was clipped by 2 bases and J by 1 base, with 14 bases between them.

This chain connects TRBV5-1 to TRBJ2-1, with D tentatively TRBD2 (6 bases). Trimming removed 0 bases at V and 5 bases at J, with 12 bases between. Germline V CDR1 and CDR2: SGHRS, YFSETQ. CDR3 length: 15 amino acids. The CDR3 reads CASSLDGTFHNEQFF. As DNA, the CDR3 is TGCGCCAGCAGCTTGGACGGGACTTTCCACAATGAGCAGTTCTTC. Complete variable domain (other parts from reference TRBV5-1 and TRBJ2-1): KAGVTQTPRYLIKTRGQQVTLSCSPISGHRSVSWYQQTPGQGLQFLFEYFSETQRNKGNFPGRFSGRQFSNSRSEMNVSTLELGDSALYLCASSLDGTFHNEQFFGPGTRLTVL.

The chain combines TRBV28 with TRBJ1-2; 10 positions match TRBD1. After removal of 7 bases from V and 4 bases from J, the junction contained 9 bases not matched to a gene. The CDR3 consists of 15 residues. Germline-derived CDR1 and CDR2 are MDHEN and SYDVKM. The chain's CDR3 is CASMMWDRGSYGYTF. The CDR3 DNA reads TGTGCCAGCATGATGTGGGACAGGGGTAGCTATGGCTACACCTTC.

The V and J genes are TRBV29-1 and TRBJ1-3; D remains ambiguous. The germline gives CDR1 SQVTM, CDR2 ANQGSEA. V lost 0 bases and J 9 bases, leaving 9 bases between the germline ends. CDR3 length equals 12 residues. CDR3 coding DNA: TGCAGCGTTGAAGAAGGCGGGGTCACCATATATTTT. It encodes CSVEEGGVTIYF.

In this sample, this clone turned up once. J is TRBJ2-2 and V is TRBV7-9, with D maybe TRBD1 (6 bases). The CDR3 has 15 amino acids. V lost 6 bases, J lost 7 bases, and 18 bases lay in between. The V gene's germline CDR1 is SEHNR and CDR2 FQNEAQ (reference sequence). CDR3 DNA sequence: TGTGCCAGCAGGGCTCGCAGGGGATTCGGCGGGGAGCTGTTTTTT. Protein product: CASRARRGFGGELFF.

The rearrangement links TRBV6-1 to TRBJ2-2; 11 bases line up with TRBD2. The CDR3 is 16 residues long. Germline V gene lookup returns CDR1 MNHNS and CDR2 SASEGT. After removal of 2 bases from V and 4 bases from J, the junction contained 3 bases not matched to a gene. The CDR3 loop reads CASSESSGRLTGELFF. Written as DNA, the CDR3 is TGTGCCAGCAGTGAATCTAGCGGGAGGCTCACCGGGGAGCTGTTTTTT.

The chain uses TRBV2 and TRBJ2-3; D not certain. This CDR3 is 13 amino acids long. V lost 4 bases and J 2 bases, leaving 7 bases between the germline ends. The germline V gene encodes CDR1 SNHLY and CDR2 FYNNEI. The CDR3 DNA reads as TGTGCCAGCAGTGGCCAGGTCACAGATACGCAGTATTTT. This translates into CASSGQVTDTQYF.

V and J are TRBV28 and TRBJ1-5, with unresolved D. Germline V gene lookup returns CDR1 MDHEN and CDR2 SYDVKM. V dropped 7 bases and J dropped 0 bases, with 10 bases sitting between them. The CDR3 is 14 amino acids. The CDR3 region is CASTRGPSNQPQHF. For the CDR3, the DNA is TGTGCCAGCACCCGAGGGCCTAGCAATCAGCCCCAGCATTTT. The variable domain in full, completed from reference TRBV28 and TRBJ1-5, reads DVKVTQSSRYLVKRTGEKVFLECVQDMDHENMFWYRQDPGLGLRLIYFSYDVKMKEKGDIPEGYSVSREKKERFSLILESASTNQTSMYLCASTRGPSNQPQHFGDGTRLSIL.

Here the CDR3 DNA reads TGTGCCAGCACCCTGCAGGGCGGTCCCCACAATGAGCAGTTCTTC. Translating gives CASTLQGGPHNEQFF. The chain joins TRBV11-2 to TRBJ2-1, with D tentatively TRBD1 (5 bases). The CDR3 sequence is 15 residues long. CDR1 SGHAT and CDR2 FQNNGV come from the germline V gene. The V and J ends lost 7 bases and 5 bases respectively, with 18 bases between them.

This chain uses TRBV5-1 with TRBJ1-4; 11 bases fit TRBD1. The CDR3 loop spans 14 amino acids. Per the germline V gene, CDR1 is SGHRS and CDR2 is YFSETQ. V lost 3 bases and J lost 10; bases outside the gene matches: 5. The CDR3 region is CASSWDGTGGKLFF. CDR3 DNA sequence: TGCGCCAGCAGCTGGGACGGGACAGGGGGAAAACTGTTTTTT.

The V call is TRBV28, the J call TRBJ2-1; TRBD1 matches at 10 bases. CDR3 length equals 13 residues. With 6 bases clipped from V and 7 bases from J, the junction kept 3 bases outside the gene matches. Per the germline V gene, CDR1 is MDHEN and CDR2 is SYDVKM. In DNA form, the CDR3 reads TGTGCCAGCAGGGGACAGGGGCGGAATGAGCAGTTCTTC. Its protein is CASRGQGRNEQFF. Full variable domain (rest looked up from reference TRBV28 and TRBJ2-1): DVKVTQSSRYLVKRTGEKVFLECVQDMDHENMFWYRQDPGLGLRLIYFSYDVKMKEKGDIPEGYSVSREKKERFSLILESASTNQTSMYLCASRGQGRNEQFFGPGTRLTVL.

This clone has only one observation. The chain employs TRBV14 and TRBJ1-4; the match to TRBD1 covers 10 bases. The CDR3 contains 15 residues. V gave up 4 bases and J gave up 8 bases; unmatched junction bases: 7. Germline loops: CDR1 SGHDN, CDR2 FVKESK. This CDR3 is CASSRRQGAWEKLFF. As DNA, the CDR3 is TGTGCCAGCAGCCGCCGACAGGGGGCTTGGGAAAAACTGTTTTTT.

The CDR3, as DNA: TGTGCCAGCAGCCCGACCGGGTCCTATAATTCACCCCTCCACTTT. This gives the protein CASSPTGSYNSPLHF. V gene TRBV5-4 combines with J gene TRBJ1-6, with D unclear. The germline V gene encodes CDR1 SGHNT and CDR2 YYREEE (reference sequence). V was shortened by 4 bases and J by 1 base, with 9 bases between the two germline ends. The CDR3 length is 15 residues.

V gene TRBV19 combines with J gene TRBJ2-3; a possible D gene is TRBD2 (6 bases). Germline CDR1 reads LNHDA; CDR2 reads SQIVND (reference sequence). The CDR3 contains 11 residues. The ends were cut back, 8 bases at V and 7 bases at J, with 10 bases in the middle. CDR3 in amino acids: CASQDYYTQYF. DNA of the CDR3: TGTGCCAGTCAGGACTACTATACGCAGTATTTT.

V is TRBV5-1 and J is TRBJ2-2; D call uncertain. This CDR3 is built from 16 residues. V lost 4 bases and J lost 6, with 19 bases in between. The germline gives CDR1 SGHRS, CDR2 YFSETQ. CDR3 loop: CASSPTAQHKPGELFF. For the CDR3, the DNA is TGCGCCAGCAGCCCCACCGCACAACACAAACCCGGGGAGCTGTTTTTT.